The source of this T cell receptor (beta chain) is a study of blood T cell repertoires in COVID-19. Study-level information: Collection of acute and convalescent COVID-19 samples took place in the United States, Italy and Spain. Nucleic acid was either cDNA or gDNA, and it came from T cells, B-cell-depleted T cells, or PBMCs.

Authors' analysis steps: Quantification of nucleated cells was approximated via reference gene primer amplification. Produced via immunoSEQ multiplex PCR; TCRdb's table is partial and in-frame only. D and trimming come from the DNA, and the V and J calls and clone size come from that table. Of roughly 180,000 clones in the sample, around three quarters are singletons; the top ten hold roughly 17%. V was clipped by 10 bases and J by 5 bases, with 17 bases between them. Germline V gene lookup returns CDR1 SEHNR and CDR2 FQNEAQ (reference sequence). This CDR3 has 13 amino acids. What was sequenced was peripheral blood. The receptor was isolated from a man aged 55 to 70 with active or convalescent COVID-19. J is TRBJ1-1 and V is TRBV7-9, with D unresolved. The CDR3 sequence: CATKRAVRTEAFF. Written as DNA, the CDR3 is TGTGCCACCAAGAGGGCGGTACGGACTGAAGCTTTCTTT.